The 27 T cell receptor beta chains below come from one sample, sequenced in a study of T cell clonality in common variable immunodeficiency. This table comes from immunoSEQ multiplex PCR, and its TCRdb copy is limited to in-frame clones, with some not included. The sample is made up of around 39,000 clones, none counted only once. The sequencing input was peripheral blood mononuclear cells. The source is a person between 18 and 75 years old in good health.

This clone was counted at least ten times. The CDR3 end is not reached by the read, which stops 3 residues before it; the germline J gene fills it in. This chain links TRBV5-1 with TRBJ2-7, with TRBD1 matching 7 bases. Unmatched junction bases numbered 3, after V lost 1 base and J lost 5 bases. CDR3 size: 13 residues. Germline values: CDR1 SGHRS, CDR2 YFSETQ. Incomplete CDR3 DNA: TGCGCCAGCAGCTTGACAGGGGCCAACGAG. The encoded protein is CASSLTGANE. The whole CDR3 sequence is CASSLTGANEQYF.

In this sample, this clone turned up many times. From the germline J gene comes the end of the CDR3, since the read stops 3 residues before it. The V and J genes are TRBV30 and TRBJ1-4, with a weak D call TRBD1 (5 bases). The CDR3 totals 14 residues. Between the trimmed V and J ends, which lost 0 bases and 6 bases, there was a span of 11 bases. Looked up from germline, CDR1 is GTSNPN and CDR2 is SVGIG (reference sequence). The CDR3 DNA, read in part, is TGTGCCTGGAGTGTAGGGACTGTTTATGAAAAA. Translation gives CAWSVGTVYEK. The whole CDR3 protein reads CAWSVGTVYEKLFF.

This clone was observed at least ten times. Read sequence stops 3 residues before the CDR3 end, and the germline J gene provides the missing end. V is TRBV19 and J is TRBJ1-2; D is undetermined. Germline V CDR1 and CDR2: LNHDA, SQIVND (reference sequence). Trimming removed 4 bases at V and 6 bases at J, with 24 bases between. The CDR3 loop spans 17 amino acids. The CDR3 here is CASSNVHHNITYNGYTF. CDR3 bases read: TGTGCCAGTAGTAACGTCCACCACAATATCACATACAATGGC. Filled out from reference TRBV19 and TRBJ1-2, the complete variable domain reads DGGITQSPKYLFRKEGQNVTLSCEQNLNHDAMYWYRQDPGQGLRLIYYSQIVNDFQKGDIAEGYSVSREKKESFPLTVTSAQKNPTAFYLCASSNVHHNITYNGYTFGSGTRLTVV.

This clone came up many times. Sequencing ends 3 residues short of the CDR3 end; the germline J gene provides the rest. The chain uses TRBV23-1 and TRBJ1-6, with 9 bases identical to TRBD1. TRBV23-1 is an ORF, and what it does is uncertain. CDR3 length: 16 amino acids. Trimming removed 6 bases from V and 6 bases from J; junction bases left unmatched: 9. The sequenced part of the CDR3 DNA is TGCGCCAGCAGGCCTACCGGGACAGGGTCTAATTCACCC. Amino acid sequence: CASRPTGTGSNSP. The entire CDR3 sequence reads CASRPTGTGSNSPLHF.

This clone came up many times. The DNA ends 3 residues before the CDR3 does, and the rest of the CDR3 is filled in from the germline J gene. This rearrangement joins TRBV18 to TRBJ1-3; the D gene is possibly TRBD1 (5 bases). The CDR3 has 13 amino acids. In germline, CDR1 is KGHSH, CDR2 LQKENI. V lost 3 bases, J lost 4 bases, and 7 bases lay in between. The sequenced CDR3 bases are TGTGCCAGCTCACCCCGACAGGGAAACACC. This sequence encodes CASSPRQGNT. The whole CDR3 sequence is CASSPRQGNTIYF.

Many counts were recorded for this clone. The read stops 3 residues short of the end of the CDR3; the missing end is completed from the germline J gene. The chain combines TRBV5-6 with TRBJ2-1; a weak D match, TRBD2 (5 bases). The CDR3 is 15 residues long. Germline V gene sequence: CDR1 SGHDT, CDR2 YYEEEE. Trimming stripped 4 bases from V and 6 bases from J, with 17 bases between. The sequenced CDR3 bases are TGTGCCAGCAGCCTTCCGGGGTCCGTCCGCAATGAG. It translates to CASSLPGSVRNE. The entire CDR3 protein reads CASSLPGSVRNEQFF.

In this sample, this clone turned up many times. The read halts 3 residues ahead of the CDR3 end, with the missing end drawn from the germline J gene. The rearrangement uses TRBV5-1 and TRBJ2-1; 9 bases are a match to TRBD1. Trimming cost V 4 bases and J 2 bases; bases outside gene matches: 4. This CDR3 has 15 amino acids. CDR1 is SGHRS, CDR2 YFSETQ, per germline. CDR3 DNA, as far as it was read: TGCGCCAGCAGCCGGGGACAGGGAGCCTACAATGAG. It codes for CASSRGQGAYNE. The full CDR3 is CASSRGQGAYNEQFF.

In this sample, this clone turned up many times. The CDR3 extends 3 residues past the end of the read, so its final part is completed from the germline J gene. The chain uses TRBV12-3 or TRBV12-4 and TRBJ1-5; the D gene is possibly TRBD1 (5 bases). V gave up 6 bases and J gave up 6 bases, with 15 bases separating them. This CDR3 has 14 residues. Here the CDR3 reads CASRGAGGGQPQHF. The CDR3 bases that were read are TGTGCCAGCAGAGGTGCGGGGGGAGGTCAGCCC.

This clone was seen at least ten times. The read gets to within 3 residues of the CDR3 end, and the germline J gene fills in the rest. The chain employs TRBV5-1 and TRBJ2-5, with 10 bases matching TRBD1. Trimming at V came to 3 bases and at J to 4 bases, leaving 9 bases not matched to a gene. The CDR3 loop spans 16 amino acids. In germline, CDR1 is SGHRS, CDR2 YFSETQ. CDR3 bases read: TGCGCCAGCAGCTGGGGGACAGGGGTGCGTGGAGAGACC. The encoded protein is CASSWGTGVRGET. The complete CDR3 sequence is CASSWGTGVRGETQYF.

This clone has a count of ten or more. The read is 3 residues too short to cover the CDR3 end, so that end is filled in from the germline J gene. The genes are TRBV18 and TRBJ2-2, with D perhaps matching TRBD1 (6 bases). Germline CDR1 and CDR2: KGHSH and LQKENI. V lost 0 bases to trimming and J lost 0 bases, with 11 bases between them. This CDR3 has 17 residues. The CDR3 bases that were read are TGTGCCAGCTCACCACCGAACAGGGCCTCGAACACCGGGGAG. Translating gives CASSPPNRASNTGE. The whole CDR3 is CASSPPNRASNTGELFF.

This clone was seen at least ten times. Coverage ceases 3 residues before the CDR3 finishes, and the germline J gene fills in the end. J is TRBJ1-2 and V is TRBV20-1; the D gene is possibly TRBD1 (5 bases). V lost 6 bases and J lost 4, with 15 bases in between. Germline V gene sequence: CDR1 DFQATT, CDR2 SNEGSKA (reference sequence). The CDR3 runs 13 residues. The covered CDR3 bases are TGCAGTGCCAATCCAACAGGACCCTATGGC. This codes for CSANPTGPYG. The whole CDR3 protein is CSANPTGPYGYTF.

This clone appeared many times. The missing CDR3 end, 3 residues past where the read stops, is filled in from the germline J gene. The chain joins TRBV19 to TRBJ1-6; 10 bases are a match to TRBD1. In germline, CDR1 is LNHDA, CDR2 SQIVND (reference sequence). The CDR3 is made up of 16 amino acids. CDR3 protein: CASSLYGQGDLLSLHF. The CDR3 bases that were read are TGTGCCAGTAGTCTATACGGACAGGGGGATCTTCTATCC.

This clone was observed a few times. Read data end 3 residues before the CDR3 end; the end is taken from the germline J gene. In the same sample, other DNA sequences code for this CDR3. V usage is TRBV11-2 and J usage is TRBJ2-7; the match to TRBD1 covers 7 bases. CDR1 and CDR2 from the germline V gene are SGHAT and FQNNGV. Trimming cost V 5 bases and J 2 bases; bases outside gene matches: 6. The CDR3 loop spans 14 amino acids. The CDR3 spells CASSPTGQAYEQYF. The covered CDR3 bases are TGTGCCAGCAGCCCGACTGGACAGGCCTACGAG. Drawing the rest from reference TRBV11-2 and TRBJ2-7, the complete variable domain is EAGVAQSPRYKIIEKRQSVAFWCNPISGHATLYWYQQILGQGPKLLIQFQNNGVVDDSQLPKDRFSAERLKGVDSTLKIQPAKLEDSAVYLCASSPTGQAYEQYFGPGTRLTVT.

Only a few counts were recorded for this clone. The read ends 3 residues early relative to the CDR3; the germline J gene fills the gap. The chain recombines TRBV7-9 with TRBJ2-7, with D maybe TRBD2 (5 bases). Trimming cost V 5 bases and J 3 bases, with 17 bases left between them. Germline-derived CDR1 and CDR2 are SEHNR and FQNEAQ (reference sequence). This CDR3 spans 15 amino acids. CDR3 residues: CASSPPGVGIYEQYF. The CDR3 bases that were read are TGTGCCAGCAGCCCCCCCGGGGTGGGAATCTACGAG. The full variable domain, rest sourced from reference TRBV7-9 and TRBJ2-7, is DTGVSQNPRHKITKRGQNVTFRCDPISEHNRLYWYRQTLGQGPEFLTYFQNEAQLEKSRLLSDRFSAERPKGSFSTLEIQRTEQGDSAMYLCASSPPGVGIYEQYFGPGTRLTVT.

This clone was observed at least ten times. The read finishes 3 residues shy of the CDR3 end, and the germline J gene is used to complete it. The rearrangement joins TRBV7-2 to TRBJ1-2; D uncertain. The CDR3 contains 12 residues. Trimming pared 4 bases from V and 5 bases from J, leaving 8 bases between. Germline-derived CDR1 and CDR2 are SGHTA and FQGNSA. CDR3 protein: CASSSRLYGYTF. CDR3 DNA (partial): TGTGCCAGCAGCTCCCGACTATATGGC. The full variable domain, rest sourced from reference TRBV7-2 and TRBJ1-2, is GAGVSQSPSNKVTEKGKDVELRCDPISGHTALYWYRQSLGQGLEFLIYFQGNSAPDKSGLPSDRFSAERTGGSVSTLTIQRTQQEDSAVYLCASSSRLYGYTFGSGTRLTVV.

The CDR3 bases that were read are TGTGCCAGCAGCTTACAGGAACTAGCACCC. As protein: CASSLQELAP. The whole CDR3 is CASSLQELAPLHF. J is TRBJ1-6 and V is TRBV7-2; no firm D call. The CDR3 end falls 3 residues outside the read, so it is completed with the germline J gene. V was pared by 2 bases and J by 11 bases, with 10 bases between. The CDR3 has 13 residues. The germline gives CDR1 SGHTA, CDR2 FQGNSA.

This clone was counted ten times or more. The read terminates 3 residues ahead of where the CDR3 ends, so the germline J gene completes it. This chain joins TRBV18 and TRBJ2-5; TRBD1 is a possible D gene (6 bases). Trimming took 5 bases from V and 2 from J, leaving 9 bases between them. Germline-derived CDR1 and CDR2 are KGHSH and LQKENI. This CDR3 has 13 amino acids. The CDR3 reads CASSGQNQETQYF. CDR3 DNA (partial): TGTGCCAGCTCAGGACAGAATCAAGAGACC.

This clone was seen many times. The CDR3 end is not reached by the read, which stops 3 residues before it; the germline J gene fills it in. The J gene is TRBJ2-1, the V gene TRBV20-1, with 9 bases lining up with TRBD2. Unmatched junction bases numbered 8, after V lost 3 bases and J lost 8 bases. Germline V lookup: CDR1 DFQATT, CDR2 SNEGSKA (reference sequence). This CDR3 contains 14 residues. The part of the CDR3 DNA that was read is TGCAGTGCTAGGCCTAGCGGGAATATCCATGAG. Translated: CSARPSGNIHE. The entire CDR3 protein is CSARPSGNIHEQFF.

Ten or more counts support this clone. The DNA ends 3 residues before the CDR3 does, and the rest of the CDR3 is filled in from the germline J gene. V usage is TRBV28 and J usage is TRBJ2-1; 8 bases fit TRBD2. The V segment lost 3 bases and the J segment 4 bases; nucleotides outside the gene matches: 14. Per the germline V gene, CDR1 is MDHEN and CDR2 is SYDVKM. The CDR3 length is 18 residues. The covered CDR3 bases are TGTGCCAGCAGTTTTAGGTCTAGCGGGCCCTGGGGATACAATGAG. It encodes CASSFRSSGPWGYNE. The entire CDR3 protein is CASSFRSSGPWGYNEQFF.

Many counts were recorded for this clone. The read is 3 residues too short to cover the CDR3 end, so that end is filled in from the germline J gene. The J gene is TRBJ1-1, the V gene TRBV7-8; D not certain. This CDR3 has 14 residues. The germline V and J ends were trimmed by 1 base and 1 base, with 7 bases remaining between them. CDR1 SGHVS and CDR2 FQNEAQ come from the germline V gene. CDR3 amino acids: CASSLGQSNTEAFF. The sequenced part of the CDR3 DNA is TGTGCCAGCAGCTTAGGGCAGTCGAACACTGAA.

This clone occurred many times. The read ends 3 residues before the CDR3 terminus; that terminus is restored from the germline J gene. The chain recombines TRBV2 with TRBJ2-3, with TRBD1 identical over 7 bases. After removal of 6 bases from V and 6 bases from J, the junction contained 6 bases not matched to a gene. The CDR3 has 13 residues. Germline CDR1 reads SNHLY; CDR2 reads FYNNEI. The CDR3 loop reads CASSATGMDTQYF. CDR3 DNA, as far as it was read: TGTGCCAGCAGCGCGACAGGGATGGATACG.

At least ten counts were recorded for this clone. The CDR3 goes on 3 residues after the read ends, and that part is filled in from the germline J gene. V usage is TRBV28 and J usage is TRBJ1-2; 7 nucleotides line up with TRBD1. Germline V gene sequence: CDR1 MDHEN, CDR2 SYDVKM. V lost 7 bases to trimming and J lost 4 bases; unmatched junction nucleotides: 18. This CDR3 is built from 17 residues. The CDR3 sequence: CASTIPMGGGGPYGYTF. Partial CDR3 DNA: TGTGCCAGCACCATACCCATGGGGGGAGGGGGCCCCTATGGC.

This clone showed up many times. Read sequence stops 3 residues before the CDR3 end, and the germline J gene provides the missing end. The chain carries TRBV20-1 and TRBJ2-5; TRBD1 agrees at 8 bases. Germline CDR1 is DFQATT and CDR2 is SNEGSKA (reference sequence). The length of the CDR3 is 14 residues. V shed 3 bases, J shed 4 bases, and the junction held 7 bases outside the gene matches. CDR3 DNA, as far as it was read: TGCAGTGCTAGTGACCTGGACAGGGCAGAGACC. This codes for CSASDLDRAET. The CDR3, in full, reads CSASDLDRAETQYF.

This clone was detected many times. With the read ending 3 residues before the CDR3 end, the germline J gene is used to fill in that end. This rearrangement joins TRBV7-9 to TRBJ2-3; D may be TRBD2 (5 bases). CDR1 and CDR2 (germline): SEHNR, FQNEAQ (reference sequence). V gave up 5 bases and J gave up 3 bases, with 12 bases separating them. CDR3 length: 14 amino acids. CDR3 residues: CASSERSGTDTQYF. The CDR3 DNA, read in part, is TGTGCCAGCAGCGAAAGGTCGGGGACAGATACG. The entire variable domain, with the rest obtained from reference TRBV7-9 and TRBJ2-3, is as follows: DTGVSQNPRHKITKRGQNVTFRCDPISEHNRLYWYRQTLGQGPEFLTYFQNEAQLEKSRLLSDRFSAERPKGSFSTLEIQRTEQGDSAMYLCASSERSGTDTQYFGPGTRLTVL.

This clone was picked up many times. With the read ending 3 residues before the CDR3 end, the germline J gene is used to fill in that end. The chain recombines TRBV2 with TRBJ1-2; 7 positions agree with TRBD1. With 9 bases clipped from V and 2 bases from J, the junction kept 3 bases outside the gene matches. The V gene's germline CDR1 is SNHLY and CDR2 FYNNEI. The CDR3 runs 12 residues. CDR3 residues: CASTQGNYGYTF. CDR3 DNA, as far as it was read: TGTGCCAGTACACAGGGGAACTATGGC.

This clone was found many times. With the read ending 3 residues before the CDR3 end, the germline J gene is used to fill in that end. The chain employs TRBV4-1 and TRBJ2-5, with 10 bases matching TRBD1. CDR1 is MGHRA, CDR2 YSYEKL, per germline. V dropped 4 bases and J dropped 3; count of bases not matched to a gene: 5. This CDR3 has 15 amino acids. The sequenced part of the CDR3 DNA is TGCGCCAGCAGCCCTCCGGACAGGGGGAAAGAGACC. As protein: CASSPPDRGKET. In full, the CDR3 is CASSPPDRGKETQYF.

This clone has ten or more counts. Sequencing ends 3 residues short of the CDR3 end; the germline J gene provides the rest. The chain is built from TRBV12-3 or TRBV12-4 and TRBJ1-1; a weak D match, TRBD1 (5 bases). V dropped 7 bases and J dropped 0 bases, with 18 bases sitting between them. This CDR3 has 16 residues. The CDR3 bases that were read are TGTGCCAGCAATTCACCCAGTGGCAGGGTGAACACTGAA. Translation: CASNSPSGRVNTE. The whole CDR3 protein is CASNSPSGRVNTEAFF.